The T cell receptor (beta chain) under discussion was sequenced for a study of cytomegalovirus exposure and HLA in healthy donors. The CDR3 loop spans 15 amino acids. V lost 0 bases and J 0 bases, leaving 8 bases between the germline ends. The germline V gene encodes CDR1 SGHRS and CDR2 YFSETQ. Healthy bone marrow donors supplied every sample. Primers included in the PCR were 60 Vbeta and 13 Jbeta primers. TCRdb's copy holds only in-frame clones and misses some; the assay was immunoSEQ multiplex PCR. The sample has 150,000 or so clones, 70% to 80% seen once; the top ten hold approximately 0.76%. This TCR derives from a female donor in good health and CMV-seronegative. Sequencing was carried out using PBMCs. This chain joins TRBV5-1 and TRBJ2-3; unclear D gene. CDR3 loop: CASSLGAGSTDTQYF. CDR3 nucleotide sequence: TGCGCCAGCAGCTTGGGGGCAGGTAGCACAGATACGCAGTATTTT.